The 30 T cell receptor beta chains below come from one sample, sequenced in a study of T cell responses to AZD1222 COVID-19 vaccine. Assay used: immunoSEQ multiplex PCR; TCRdb lists only in-frame clones, some missing. The repertoire has tens of thousands of clones, approximately 90% of them found once; the top ten carry 4.5%. The input for sequencing was peripheral blood, taken on day 0 of MenACWY control vaccination. These receptors all come from an adult in good health.

CDR3 amino acids: CASSLVGQRGYTF. The DNA of the CDR3 is TGTGCCAGCAGCTTGGTTGGACAGCGGGGCTACACCTTC. The chain uses TRBV5-4 and TRBJ1-2; tentative D call: TRBD1 (6 bases). V gave up 0 bases and J gave up 8 bases, with 11 bases separating them. The CDR3 runs 13 residues. Germline CDR1 and CDR2: SGHNT and YYREEE (reference sequence).

The chain links TRBV15 to TRBJ2-2, with 8 nucleotides matching TRBD1. Germline V gives CDR1 LNHNV, CDR2 YYDKDF (reference sequence). V dropped 5 bases and J dropped 1; count of bases not matched to a gene: 3. The CDR3 spans 15 residues. The CDR3, as DNA: TGTGCCACCAGCCCCAGGGGGCAGAACACCGGGGAGCTGTTTTTT. Its protein is CATSPRGQNTGELFF.

This clone was counted a single time. The gene calls are TRBV28 and TRBJ2-3; tentatively, D is TRBD2 (5 bases). This CDR3 comprises 16 residues. Germline V gene lookup returns CDR1 MDHEN and CDR2 SYDVKM. The V and J ends lost 4 bases and 1 base respectively, with 15 bases between them. CDR3 sequence: CASSSAAVGGTDTQYF. DNA for the CDR3: TGTGCCAGCAGTTCAGCCGCAGTCGGGGGCACAGATACGCAGTATTTT.

In its sample, this clone was seen once. The V and J genes are TRBV28 and TRBJ1-5; 8 bases are a match to TRBD1. Trimming at V came to 3 bases and at J to 4 bases, leaving 17 bases not matched to a gene. Per the germline V gene, CDR1 is MDHEN and CDR2 is SYDVKM. The CDR3 length is 19 residues. The CDR3 sequence: CASSFSESRTGKRNQPQHF. CDR3 bases: TGTGCCAGCAGTTTTTCGGAATCTAGGACAGGGAAACGAAATCAGCCCCAGCATTTT.

This clone appeared once. The genes are TRBV27 and TRBJ1-1, with D hard to call. The CDR3 runs to 17 residues. Per the germline V gene, CDR1 is MNHEY and CDR2 is SMNVEV (reference sequence). Trimming took 0 bases from V and 0 from J, leaving 14 bases between them. CDR3 sequence: CASSLSVRMNMNTEAFF. As DNA, the CDR3 is TGTGCCAGCAGTTTATCGGTTCGGATGAACATGAACACTGAAGCTTTCTTT.

This chain joins TRBV19 and TRBJ1-1; perhaps TRBD1 as D (6 bases). The CDR3 has 16 residues. Germline values: CDR1 LNHDA, CDR2 SQIVND (reference sequence). The V end lost 5 bases, the J end lost 1 base, and 17 bases lay between the germline ends. The CDR3 region is CASSYGRGGTNTEAFF. The CDR3 nucleotides read TGTGCCAGTAGTTACGGGAGGGGGGGAACGAACACTGAAGCTTTCTTT. Complete variable domain (other parts from reference TRBV19 and TRBJ1-1): DGGITQSPKYLFRKEGQNVTLSCEQNLNHDAMYWYRQDPGQGLRLIYYSQIVNDFQKGDIAEGYSVSREKKESFPLTVTSAQKNPTAFYLCASSYGRGGTNTEAFFGQGTRLTVV.

The chain has TRBV1 and TRBJ1-6. TRBV1 is a documented pseudogene. This CDR3 region has 14 residues. The CDR3 protein is CTSSQVWCPAPLHF. As DNA, the CDR3 is TGCACCAGCAGCCAAGTGTGGTGTCCCGCACCCCTCCACTTT.

The J gene is TRBJ1-2, the V gene TRBV3-1 (or the pseudogene TRBV3-2); D is perhaps TRBD1 (6 bases). Germline values: CDR1 LGHDT, CDR2 YNNKEL (reference sequence). CDR3 length equals 15 residues. Trimming stripped 0 bases from V and 5 bases from J, with 13 bases between. CDR3 DNA sequence: TGTGCCAGCAGCCAAGATTCAGGGGTCCTATATGGCTACACCTTC. Encoded protein: CASSQDSGVLYGYTF.

This clone was found once. The chain recombines TRBV19 with TRBJ2-1; 9 positions match TRBD1. Trimming removed 5 bases from V and 8 bases from J; junction bases left unmatched: 13. CDR3 length equals 16 residues. Germline CDR1 and CDR2: LNHDA and SQIVND (reference sequence). Written as DNA, the CDR3 is TGTGCCAGTAGTCTCGGGCCGGGACAGGGAGGCCATGAGCAGTTCTTC. Translated: CASSLGPGQGGHEQFF.

This clone has just one count. The chain combines TRBV6-5 with TRBJ2-2; 8 bases agree with TRBD2. V shed 10 bases and J 7 bases; nucleotides not matched to a gene: 11. The CDR3 runs 14 residues. Germline V gene data show CDR1 as MNHEY and CDR2 as SVGAGI. The CDR3 region has the DNA TGTGCCACGCGGAGCGGGAGTTCAGTCGGGGAGCTGTTTTTT. It is translated as CATRSGSSVGELFF.

The chain combines TRBV14 with TRBJ2-6; the D is unclear. V was clipped by 6 bases and J by 2 bases, with 8 bases between them. The CDR3 totals 14 residues. The germline CDR1 and CDR2 sequences are SGHDN and FVKESK. CDR3 in DNA: TGTGCCAGCAGACGGACGGCTGGGGCCAACGTCCTGACTTTC. It encodes CASRRTAGANVLTF.

This clone was detected once. In DNA form, the CDR3 reads TGTGCCACCACCATCAGGGGACAGAACACTGAAGCTTTCTTT. It is translated as CATTIRGQNTEAFF. J is TRBJ1-1 and V is TRBV7-8, with a weak D call TRBD1 (6 bases). The CDR3 loop spans 14 amino acids. Germline CDR1 is SGHVS and CDR2 is FQNEAQ. V dropped 10 bases and J dropped 1 base, with 16 bases sitting between them.

The rearrangement joins TRBV29-1 to TRBJ2-1, with D possibly matching TRBD2 (6 bases). Germline V gene data show CDR1 as SQVTM and CDR2 as ANQGSEA. V was pared by 6 bases and J by 6 bases, with 15 bases between. This CDR3 region has 13 residues. CDR3 in DNA: TGCAGCGTCTTTGGGGGGATTGGCAATGAGCAGTTCTTC. It translates to CSVFGGIGNEQFF.

This chain links TRBV3-1 (or the pseudogene TRBV3-2) with TRBJ2-7; no clear D gene. CDR3 length equals 15 residues. Looked up from germline, CDR1 is LGHDT and CDR2 is YNNKEL (reference sequence). V was pared by 4 bases and J by 5 bases, with 18 bases between. CDR3 region: CASSRMVGLIDEQYF. The CDR3 bases are TGTGCCAGCAGCCGAATGGTCGGGTTAATTGACGAGCAGTACTTC.

This sequence joins TRBV9 and TRBJ1-5, with 7 bases that match TRBD1. Germline V CDR1 and CDR2: SGDLS, YYNGEE. This CDR3 spans 14 amino acids. Trimming at V came to 4 bases and at J to 9 bases, leaving 10 bases not matched to a gene. This CDR3 is CASSPTGTGGPQHF. CDR3 DNA sequence: TGTGCCAGCAGCCCGACAGGGACCGGGGGGCCCCAGCATTTT.

The chain links TRBV19 to TRBJ1-5; TRBD1 is a possible D gene (5 bases). V shed 7 bases and J shed 1 base, with 14 bases lying between them. This CDR3 has 15 residues. Germline CDR1 and CDR2: LNHDA and SQIVND (reference sequence). The CDR3 DNA reads as TGTGCCAGTAAGTCCGGGACGGCCAGCAATCAGCCCCAGCATTTT. It encodes CASKSGTASNQPQHF.

The table lists this clone with a count of one. The rearrangement joins TRBV29-1 to TRBJ1-2; D uncertain. Deletions cut 4 bases from V and 8 bases from J, with 17 bases between. CDR1 and CDR2 from the germline V gene are SQVTM and ANQGSEA. The CDR3 extends over 13 amino acids. The CDR3 DNA sequence: TGCAGCGTTGGGGCAGGCGGCCTTGGAGGCTACACCTTC. It yields the protein CSVGAGGLGGYTF.

This rearrangement joins TRBV24-1 to TRBJ2-3, with D maybe TRBD2 (6 bases). The CDR3 sequence is 18 residues long. V lost 1 base, J lost 1 base, and 17 bases lay in between. Germline V gene data show CDR1 as KGHDR and CDR2 as SFDVKD. CDR3 amino acids: CATSDFPQTSPGTDTQYF. In DNA, the CDR3 is TGTGCCACCAGTGATTTCCCTCAGACTAGTCCCGGCACAGATACGCAGTATTTT.

The rearrangement links TRBV6-5 to TRBJ2-4; D perhaps matches TRBD2 (5 bases). The CDR3 runs 15 residues. CDR1 is MNHEY and CDR2 is SVGAGI in the germline V gene. V shed 2 bases and J shed 3 bases, with 11 bases lying between them. CDR3 in DNA: TGTGCCAGCAGTTACGCACTAGAAGGCAAAAACATTCAGTACTTC. This gives the protein CASSYALEGKNIQYF.

The chain employs TRBV6-4 and TRBJ1-4; D gene unclear. Trimming shortened V by 2 bases and J by 8 bases, and 9 bases separated the two germline ends. The CDR3 has 13 amino acids. The germline gives CDR1 MRHNA, CDR2 SNTAGT. CDR3 in amino acids: CASSDESREKLFF. The CDR3 DNA is TGTGCCAGCAGTGACGAATCGAGAGAAAAACTGTTTTTT.

The chain employs TRBV28 and TRBJ2-1, with D unresolved. Germline V gene sequence: CDR1 MDHEN, CDR2 SYDVKM. The CDR3 runs to 11 residues. The germline V and J ends were trimmed by 7 bases and 5 bases, with 6 bases remaining between them. The CDR3 spells CASTVNNEQFF. CDR3 sequence (DNA): TGTGCCAGCACAGTTAACAATGAGCAGTTCTTC.

The V call is TRBV4-1, the J call TRBJ1-2, with 10 nucleotides matching TRBD1. J lost 8 bases, V lost 4 bases, and 10 bases had no gene match. The germline V gene encodes CDR1 MGHRA and CDR2 YSYEKL. The CDR3 covers 15 residues. The CDR3 here is CASSRGQGVFEGYTF. CDR3 nucleotide sequence: TGCGCCAGCAGCCGCGGACAGGGGGTTTTTGAGGGCTACACCTTC.

The CDR3 coding sequence is TGCGCCAGCAGCGCTACAACGACAGTTAACTATGGCTACACCTTC. Protein: CASSATTTVNYGYTF. The genes are TRBV5-1 and TRBJ1-2, with D possibly matching TRBD1 (5 bases). Germline V gene sequence: CDR1 SGHRS, CDR2 YFSETQ. The CDR3 extends over 15 amino acids. Trimming pared 4 bases from V and 1 base from J, leaving 14 bases between.

About this clone itself: A junction end diverges from the germline sequence, so it may reflect a read error. The sample contains more than one DNA sequence encoding this CDR3. V usage is TRBV7-2 and J usage is TRBJ2-1; 9 bases fit TRBD1. The CDR3 totals 16 residues. CDR1 is SGHTA and CDR2 is FQGNSA in the germline V gene. This CDR3 reads CASSLSPADRGNEQFF. The CDR3 nucleotides are TGTGCCAGCAGCTTGAGTCCCGCGGACAGGGGCAATGAGCAATTCTTC.

The V and J genes are TRBV6-5 and TRBJ2-3, with D possibly matching TRBD1 (6 bases). Germline V gene data show CDR1 as MNHEY and CDR2 as SVGAGI. The CDR3 loop spans 13 amino acids. The ends were cut back, 6 bases at V and 4 bases at J, with 11 bases in the middle. Here the CDR3 reads CASSPRQADTQYF. In DNA form, the CDR3 reads TGTGCCAGCAGCCCCCGACAGGCAGATACGCAGTATTTT.

The chain combines TRBV5-1 with TRBJ1-3, with D unresolved. Germline CDR1 reads SGHRS; CDR2 reads YFSETQ. The CDR3 is 13 residues long. V lost 3 bases to trimming and J lost 7 bases, with 11 bases between them. The CDR3 region is CASSSGEGNTIYF. The CDR3 DNA sequence: TGCGCCAGCAGCTCCGGAGAGGGTAACACCATATATTTT.

The chain recombines TRBV7-6 with TRBJ2-1; possibly TRBD1 or TRBD2 for D (5 bases each). CDR1 is SGHVS, CDR2 FNYEAQ, per germline. The length of the CDR3 is 15 residues. V lost 5 bases and J 9 bases, leaving 20 bases between the germline ends. CDR3 nucleotide sequence: TGTGCCAGCAGCCCCCTTTCCGGGGCCCAGGCTGAGCAGTTCTTC. This gives the protein CASSPLSGAQAEQFF.

The chain is built from TRBV5-4 and TRBJ2-7, with D uncertain. Per germline, CDR1 SGHNT and CDR2 YYREEE (reference sequence). The germline V and J ends were trimmed by 3 bases and 0 bases, with 1 base remaining between them. This CDR3 region has 11 residues. CDR3 DNA sequence: TGTGCCAGCAGCTCCTCCTACGAGCAGTACTTC. The encoded protein is CASSSSYEQYF.

J is TRBJ2-1 and V is TRBV27; TRBD2 matches 9 bases. The CDR3 sequence is 20 residues long. The V gene end was trimmed by 7 bases and the J gene end by 12 bases; junction bases not matched to a gene: 31. The V gene's germline CDR1 is MNHEY and CDR2 SMNVEV (reference sequence). CDR3 sequence: CASISTPPEVAGEGVGGQFF. The CDR3 bases are TGTGCCAGCATTAGCACCCCACCCGAGGTAGCGGGAGAGGGGGTGGGTGGGCAGTTCTTC.

The genes are TRBV5-1 and TRBJ2-7; 7 bases are shared with TRBD1. The V segment lost 6 bases and the J segment 2 bases; nucleotides outside the gene matches: 8. Germline V lookup: CDR1 SGHRS, CDR2 YFSETQ. The CDR3 covers 14 residues. CDR3 nucleotide sequence: TGCGCCAGCACCACCGGGACAGCTACCTACGAGCAGTACTTC. This translates into CASTTGTATYEQYF.